These 9 T cell receptor beta chains were all obtained from the same sample, sequenced in a study of blood T cell repertoires in COVID-19. Sequenced by immunoSEQ multiplex PCR; TCRdb stores in-frame clones only, minus some. The table has some 200,000 clones, more than 75% seen once; the top ten hold approximately 12%. The specimen was peripheral blood. The receptor source for this set is a woman in her seventies with COVID-19, enrolled during active disease.

The chain uses TRBV6-5 and TRBJ1-2; D call uncertain. V shed 7 bases and J shed 3 bases, with 12 bases lying between them. This CDR3 region has 13 residues. CDR1 and CDR2 from the germline V gene are MNHEY and SVGAGI. The CDR3 nucleotides read TGTGCCAGCAAGAGGTCGCATGACTATGGCTACACCTTC. Translation: CASKRSHDYGYTF.

The V gene is TRBV11-3, the J gene TRBJ1-2; no clear D gene. Trimming left V 1 base short and J 7 bases short, with 13 bases between. This CDR3 comprises 14 residues. CDR1 and CDR2 from the germline V gene are SGHNT and YENEEA. The CDR3 bases are TGTGCCAGCAGCTTAGGAGGGCAGGCACTTGGCTACACCTTC. Amino acids: CASSLGGQALGYTF.

The chain has TRBV5-6 and TRBJ1-3; possible D gene TRBD1, 5 bases. V was clipped by 4 bases and J by 0 bases, with 14 bases between them. The CDR3 is 16 residues long. In germline, CDR1 is SGHDT, CDR2 YYEEEE. The CDR3 DNA follows: TGTGCCAGCAGCCTGCGGGGACGGGACTCTGGAAACACCATATATTTT. As protein: CASSLRGRDSGNTIYF.

The CDR3 loop reads CASSLSYTQYF. CDR3 DNA: TGTGCCAGCAGCTTATCGTATACGCAGTATTTT. The chain recombines TRBV11-2 with TRBJ2-3; D not certain. V was shortened by 2 bases and J by 7 bases, with 4 bases between the two germline ends. Germline CDR1 is SGHAT and CDR2 is FQNNGV. CDR3 length equals 11 residues.

V gene TRBV11-2 combines with J gene TRBJ2-1; 8 positions match TRBD1. The CDR3 contains 14 residues. CDR1 and CDR2 (germline): SGHAT, FQNNGV. Germline trimming cut 3 bases from V and 3 bases from J; bases unmatched to any gene: 1. DNA of the CDR3: TGTGCCAGCAGCTTGGACAGGGACTACAATGAGCAGTTCTTC. This gives the protein CASSLDRDYNEQFF.

The chain couples TRBV4-2 to TRBJ2-7, with 9 bases aligning to TRBD2. The trim removed 3 bases at V and 3 bases at J, leaving 6 bases unmatched. The CDR3 covers 15 residues. The germline V gene has CDR1 LGHNA and CDR2 YNFKEQ. CDR3 sequence: CASSHHETSGYEQYF. The CDR3 nucleotides read TGTGCCAGCAGCCATCATGAGACTAGCGGCTACGAGCAGTACTTC.

This clone was seen repeatedly, ten times or more. The rearrangement links TRBV19 to TRBJ2-2; weak D call: TRBD2 (6 bases). This CDR3 comprises 14 residues. Trimming took off 8 bases at V and 5 bases at J, with 15 bases between the two ends. CDR1 and CDR2 from the germline V gene are LNHDA and SQIVND (reference sequence). The CDR3 sequence is CASRRAQGTGELFF. CDR3 in DNA: TGTGCCAGTCGGAGGGCCCAGGGTACCGGGGAGCTGTTTTTT.

V gene TRBV19 combines with J gene TRBJ1-1, with 8 bases lining up with TRBD1. Germline assignment: CDR1 LNHDA and CDR2 SQIVND (reference sequence). The CDR3 loop spans 16 amino acids. Trimming cost V 0 bases and J 5 bases; bases outside gene matches: 8. The CDR3 bases are TGTGCCAGTAGTATAGATACGGACAGGGTCGATACTGAAGCTTTCTTT. Translated: CASSIDTDRVDTEAFF.

The V gene is TRBV19, the J gene TRBJ2-5; 7 nucleotides line up with TRBD2. This CDR3 is 14 amino acids long. Per the germline V gene, CDR1 is LNHDA and CDR2 is SQIVND (reference sequence). V lost 3 bases and J lost 1; bases outside the gene matches: 2. CDR3 sequence: CASSMGGAQETQYF. CDR3 nucleotide sequence: TGTGCCAGTAGTATGGGAGGGGCCCAAGAGACCCAGTACTTC. Together with reference TRBV19 and TRBJ2-5, the CDR3 gives the full variable domain: DGGITQSPKYLFRKEGQNVTLSCEQNLNHDAMYWYRQDPGQGLRLIYYSQIVNDFQKGDIAEGYSVSREKKESFPLTVTSAQKNPTAFYLCASSMGGAQETQYFGPGTRLLVL.